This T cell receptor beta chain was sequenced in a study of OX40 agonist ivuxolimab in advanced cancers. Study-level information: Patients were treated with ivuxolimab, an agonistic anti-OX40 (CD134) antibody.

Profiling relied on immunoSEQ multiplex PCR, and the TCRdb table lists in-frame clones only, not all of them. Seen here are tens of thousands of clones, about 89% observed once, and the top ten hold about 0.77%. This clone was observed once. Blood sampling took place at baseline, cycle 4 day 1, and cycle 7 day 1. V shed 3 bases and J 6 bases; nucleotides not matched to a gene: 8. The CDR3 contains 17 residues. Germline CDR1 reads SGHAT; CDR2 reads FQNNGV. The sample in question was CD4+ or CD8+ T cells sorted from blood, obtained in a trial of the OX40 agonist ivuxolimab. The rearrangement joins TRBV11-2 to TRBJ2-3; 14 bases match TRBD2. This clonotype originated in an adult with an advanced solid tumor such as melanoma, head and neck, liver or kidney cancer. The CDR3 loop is CASSFPLTSGGADTQYF. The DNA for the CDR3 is TGTGCCAGCAGCTTCCCCCTGACTAGCGGGGGGGCCGATACGCAGTATTTT.